The 15 T cell receptor beta chains in this list originate from one sample, sequenced in a study of blood T cell repertoires in COVID-19. Produced via immunoSEQ multiplex PCR; TCRdb's table is partial and in-frame only. This table has a few hundred thousand clones, around 84% appearing once. Sequencing input: peripheral blood. The receptors were sampled from a woman younger than 35 with acute or convalescent COVID-19.

V and J are TRBV6-2 or TRBV6-3 and TRBJ1-5; 7 nucleotides line up with TRBD1. CDR3 length equals 15 residues. V was pared by 5 bases and J by 2 bases, with 6 bases of the junction left unmatched. The germline V gene encodes CDR1 MNHEY and CDR2 SVGEGT. CDR3 in DNA: TGTGCCAGCAGTACGACAGGGTTTCGCAATCAGCCCCAGCATTTT. This sequence encodes CASSTTGFRNQPQHF.

This rearrangement joins TRBV19 to TRBJ2-1; 9 positions match TRBD2. Germline trimming cut 2 bases from V and 6 bases from J; bases unmatched to any gene: 5. CDR1 is LNHDA and CDR2 is SQIVND in the germline V gene (reference sequence). The CDR3 extends over 15 amino acids. CDR3 amino acids: CASSILASGTNEQFF. In DNA, the CDR3 is TGTGCCAGTAGTATATTGGCTAGCGGGACCAATGAGCAGTTCTTC. Drawing the rest from reference TRBV19 and TRBJ2-1, the complete variable domain is DGGITQSPKYLFRKEGQNVTLSCEQNLNHDAMYWYRQDPGQGLRLIYYSQIVNDFQKGDIAEGYSVSREKKESFPLTVTSAQKNPTAFYLCASSILASGTNEQFFGPGTRLTVL.

The chain combines TRBV3-1 (or the pseudogene TRBV3-2) with TRBJ2-7, with D maybe TRBD1 (6 bases). The germline V and J ends were trimmed by 2 bases and 0 bases, with 11 bases remaining between them. The CDR3 runs to 15 residues. The germline V gene has CDR1 LGHDT and CDR2 YNNKEL (reference sequence). The CDR3 reads CASSQLGADSYEQYF. The DNA of the CDR3 is TGTGCCAGCAGCCAACTGGGGGCAGACTCCTACGAGCAGTACTTC.

To note about this clone: Within the sample, other DNA sequences also encode this same CDR3. The chain employs TRBV18 and TRBJ1-1; no firm D call. The CDR3 is made up of 14 amino acids. Germline CDR1 is KGHSH and CDR2 is LQKENI. V lost 6 bases, J lost 1 base, and 12 bases lay in between. In DNA, the CDR3 is TGTGCCAGCTCCCCCACGAGAGGGAACACTGAAGCTTTCTTT. Protein: CASSPTRGNTEAFF.

This chain joins TRBV7-8 and TRBJ2-5; 10 bases are a match to TRBD2. The length of the CDR3 is 14 residues. Germline loops: CDR1 SGHVS, CDR2 FQNEAQ. J was trimmed by 3 bases and V by 3 bases; bases with no gene match: 1. CDR3 protein: CASSFGLAEETQYF. The CDR3 DNA sequence: TGTGCCAGCAGCTTCGGACTAGCGGAAGAGACCCAGTACTTC.

The rearrangement links TRBV19 to TRBJ2-7, with D possibly TRBD2 on 6 matching bases. This CDR3 region has 13 residues. Per the germline V gene, CDR1 is LNHDA and CDR2 is SQIVND (reference sequence). V was pared by 7 bases and J by 7 bases, with 17 bases between. This chain's CDR3 is CASNARSEGEQYF. As DNA, the CDR3 is TGTGCCAGTAATGCTAGGTCGGAGGGGGAGCAGTACTTC.

CDR3 bases: TGCGCCAGCAGCCAAGATCGGCTGGGGGCTTACGAGCAGTACTTC. Protein product: CASSQDRLGAYEQYF. The V call is TRBV4-3, the J call TRBJ2-7; D is perhaps TRBD1 (6 bases). V was cut by 0 bases and J by 4 bases, with 13 bases left in between. Germline CDR1 LGHNA, CDR2 YSLEER. The CDR3 is 15 amino acids.

The chain joins TRBV6-1 to TRBJ2-1; tentative D call: TRBD2 (5 bases). The V end was cut by 5 bases, the J end by 9 bases, with 11 bases between. From germline, CDR1 is MNHNS and CDR2 SASEGT. This CDR3 comprises 12 residues. The CDR3 here is CASSYGAGEQFF. The CDR3 nucleotides read TGTGCCAGCAGTTATGGTGCGGGTGAGCAGTTCTTC.

The genes are TRBV6-5 and TRBJ1-4, with D maybe TRBD1 (5 bases). The CDR3 sequence is 14 residues long. The V gene's germline CDR1 is MNHEY and CDR2 SVGAGI. V lost 7 bases to trimming and J lost 8 bases, with 17 bases between them. The CDR3 here is CASTTPDSGEKLFF. The CDR3 bases are TGTGCCAGCACCACGCCCGACAGTGGGGAAAAACTGTTTTTT.

In its sample, this clone was seen once. The chain couples TRBV7-8 to TRBJ2-3; TRBD2 matches at 11 bases. Trimming removed 5 bases from V and 6 bases from J; junction bases left unmatched: 13. The germline V gene has CDR1 SGHVS and CDR2 FQNEAQ. There are 17 residues in the CDR3. The CDR3 is CASSGRLAGPRGDTQYF. CDR3 sequence (DNA): TGTGCCAGCAGCGGCAGACTAGCGGGGCCCCGGGGGGATACGCAGTATTTT.

This clone was found once. V is TRBV5-1 and J is TRBJ1-1; weak D call: TRBD1 (5 bases). The CDR3 consists of 15 residues. Between the trimmed V and J ends, which lost 4 bases and 3 bases, there was a span of 16 bases. Germline V gives CDR1 SGHRS, CDR2 YFSETQ. CDR3 nucleotides: TGCGCCAGCAGCGCACAGGCGGGGGTTGACACTGAAGCTTTCTTT. Translating it yields CASSAQAGVDTEAFF.

This clone is medium-sized (0.01 to 0.1%) by share. The gene calls are TRBV7-2 and TRBJ1-2; D might be TRBD1 (5 bases). This CDR3 is 13 amino acids long. Looked up from germline, CDR1 is SGHTA and CDR2 is FQGNSA. V was trimmed by 4 bases and J by 4 bases, leaving 10 bases between them. The CDR3 reads CASSSLGPYGYTF. The CDR3 bases are TGTGCCAGCAGCTCCCTGGGGCCCTATGGCTACACCTTC.

The chain recombines TRBV7-3 with TRBJ2-1; the D gene is possibly TRBD1 (6 bases). Germline CDR1 SGHTA, CDR2 FQGTGA. V dropped 5 bases and J dropped 5 bases, with 10 bases sitting between them. This CDR3 region has 13 residues. CDR3 nucleotide sequence: TGTGCCAGCAGCCAGGGGTGGAACAATGAGCAGTTCTTC. Encoded protein: CASSQGWNNEQFF.

This chain links TRBV24-1 with TRBJ1-1, with no clear D. This CDR3 contains 13 residues. Germline V gives CDR1 KGHDR, CDR2 SFDVKD. Trimming shortened V by 1 base and J by 2 bases, and 4 bases separated the two germline ends. Written as DNA, the CDR3 is TGTGCCACCAGTGATTTTAGAAACACTGAAGCTTTCTTT. As protein: CATSDFRNTEAFF.

CDR3 bases: TGTGCCTGGCGAACAGGGTTGAACACTGAAGCTTTCTTT. Translation: CAWRTGLNTEAFF. This chain connects TRBV30 to TRBJ1-1; D possibly corresponds to TRBD1 (6 bases). This CDR3 has 13 residues. Trimming removed 5 bases from V and 0 bases from J, with 10 bases in between. CDR1 is GTSNPN and CDR2 is SVGIG in the germline V gene (reference sequence). Full variable domain (outside the CDR3, taken from reference TRBV30 and TRBJ1-1): SQTIHQWPATLVQPVGSPLSLECTVEGTSNPNLYWYRQAAGRGLQLLFYSVGIGQISSEVPQNLSASRPQDRQFILSSKKLLLSDSGFYLCAWRTGLNTEAFFGQGTRLTVV.